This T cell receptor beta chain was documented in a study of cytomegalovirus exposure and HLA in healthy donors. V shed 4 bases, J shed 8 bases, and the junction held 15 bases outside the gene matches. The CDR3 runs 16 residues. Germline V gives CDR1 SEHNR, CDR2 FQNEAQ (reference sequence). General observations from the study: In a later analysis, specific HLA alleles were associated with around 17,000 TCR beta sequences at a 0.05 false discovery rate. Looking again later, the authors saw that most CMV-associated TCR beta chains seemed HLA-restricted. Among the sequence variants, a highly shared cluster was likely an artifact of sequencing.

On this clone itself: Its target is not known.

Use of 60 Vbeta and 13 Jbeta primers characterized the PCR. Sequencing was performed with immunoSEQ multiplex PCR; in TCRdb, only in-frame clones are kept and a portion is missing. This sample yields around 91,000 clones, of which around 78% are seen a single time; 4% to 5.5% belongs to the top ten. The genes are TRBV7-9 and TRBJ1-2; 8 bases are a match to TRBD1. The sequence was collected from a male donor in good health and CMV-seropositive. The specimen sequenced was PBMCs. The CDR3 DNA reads TGTGCCAGCAGCTGGAGGAGGACAGGGAGGACGGAAGGCTACACCTTC. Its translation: CASSWRRTGRTEGYTF.